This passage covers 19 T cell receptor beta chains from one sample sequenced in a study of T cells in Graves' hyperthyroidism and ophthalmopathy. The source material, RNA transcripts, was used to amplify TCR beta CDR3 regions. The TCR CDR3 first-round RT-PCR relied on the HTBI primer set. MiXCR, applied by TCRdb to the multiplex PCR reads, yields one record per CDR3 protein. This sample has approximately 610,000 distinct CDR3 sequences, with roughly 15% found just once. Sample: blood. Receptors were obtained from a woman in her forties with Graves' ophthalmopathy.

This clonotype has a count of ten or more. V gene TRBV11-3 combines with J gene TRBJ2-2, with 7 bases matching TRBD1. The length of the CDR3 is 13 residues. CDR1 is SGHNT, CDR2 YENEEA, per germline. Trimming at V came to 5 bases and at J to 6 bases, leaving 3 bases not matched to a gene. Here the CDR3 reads CASSDRVAGELFF. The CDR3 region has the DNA TGTGCCAGCAGCGACAGGGTTGCCGGGGAGCTGTTTTTT.

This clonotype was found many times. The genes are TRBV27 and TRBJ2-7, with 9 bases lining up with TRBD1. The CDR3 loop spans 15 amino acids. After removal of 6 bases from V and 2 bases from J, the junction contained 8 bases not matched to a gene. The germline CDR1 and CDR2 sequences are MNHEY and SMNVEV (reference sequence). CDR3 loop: CASRFQQGATYEQYF. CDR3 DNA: TGTGCCAGCAGATTTCAACAGGGGGCCACCTACGAGCAGTACTTC.

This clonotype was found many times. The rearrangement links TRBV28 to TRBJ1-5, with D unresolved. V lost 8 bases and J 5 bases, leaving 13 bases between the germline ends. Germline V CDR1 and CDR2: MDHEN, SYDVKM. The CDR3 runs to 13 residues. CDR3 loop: CASDPSPDQPQHF. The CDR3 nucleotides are TGTGCCAGCGATCCTTCACCAGATCAGCCCCAGCATTTT.

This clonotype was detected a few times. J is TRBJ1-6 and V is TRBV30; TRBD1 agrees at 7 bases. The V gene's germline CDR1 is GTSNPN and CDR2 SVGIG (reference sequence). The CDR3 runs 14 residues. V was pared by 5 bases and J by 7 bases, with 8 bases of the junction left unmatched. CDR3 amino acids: CAWARGRENSPLHF. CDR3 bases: TGTGCCTGGGCCAGGGGGAGAGAGAATTCACCCCTCCACTTT.

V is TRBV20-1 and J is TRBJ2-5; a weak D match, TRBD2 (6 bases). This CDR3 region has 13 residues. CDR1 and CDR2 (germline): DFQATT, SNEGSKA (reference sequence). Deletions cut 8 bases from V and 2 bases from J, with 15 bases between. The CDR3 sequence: CSPSGGGQETQYF. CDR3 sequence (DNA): TGCAGTCCCAGTGGGGGAGGTCAAGAGACCCAGTACTTC.

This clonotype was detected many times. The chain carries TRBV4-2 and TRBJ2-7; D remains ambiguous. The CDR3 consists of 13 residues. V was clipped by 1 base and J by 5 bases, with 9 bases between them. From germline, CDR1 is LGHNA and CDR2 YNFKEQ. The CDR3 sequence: CASSQGLVDEQYF. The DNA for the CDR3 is TGTGCCAGCAGCCAAGGGCTGGTAGACGAGCAGTACTTC.

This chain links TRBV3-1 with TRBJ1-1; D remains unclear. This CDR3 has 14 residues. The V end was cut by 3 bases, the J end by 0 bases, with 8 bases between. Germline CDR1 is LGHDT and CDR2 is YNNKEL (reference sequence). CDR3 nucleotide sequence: TGTGCCAGCAGCCAGACCCTCGTGAACACTGAAGCTTTCTTT. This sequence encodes CASSQTLVNTEAFF.

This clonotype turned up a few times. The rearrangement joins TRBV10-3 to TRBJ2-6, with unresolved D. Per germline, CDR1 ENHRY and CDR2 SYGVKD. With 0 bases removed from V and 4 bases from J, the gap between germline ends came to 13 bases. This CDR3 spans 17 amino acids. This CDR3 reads CAISESVGVAGANVLTF. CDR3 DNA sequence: TGTGCCATCAGTGAGTCGGTAGGCGTCGCCGGGGCCAACGTCCTGACTTTC.

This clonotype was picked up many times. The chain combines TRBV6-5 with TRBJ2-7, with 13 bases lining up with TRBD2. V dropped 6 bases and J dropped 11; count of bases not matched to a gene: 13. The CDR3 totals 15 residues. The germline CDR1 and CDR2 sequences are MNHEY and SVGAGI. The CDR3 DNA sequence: TGTGCCAGCAGCGTACCGGGACTAGCGGGACTATCCGAGTACTTC. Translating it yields CASSVPGLAGLSEYF.

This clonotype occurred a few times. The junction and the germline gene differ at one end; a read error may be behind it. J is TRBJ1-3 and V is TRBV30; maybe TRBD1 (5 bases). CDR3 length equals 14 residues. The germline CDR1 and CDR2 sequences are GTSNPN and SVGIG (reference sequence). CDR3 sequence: CAWSGDGSGDTIYF. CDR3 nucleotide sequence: TGTGCCTGGAGCGGGGACGGATCTGGAGACACCATATATTTT.

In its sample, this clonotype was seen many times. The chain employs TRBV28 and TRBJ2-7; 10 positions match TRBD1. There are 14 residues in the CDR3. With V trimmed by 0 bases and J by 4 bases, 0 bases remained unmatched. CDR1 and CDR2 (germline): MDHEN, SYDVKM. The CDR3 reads CASSLWDRGYEQYF. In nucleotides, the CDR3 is TGTGCCAGCAGTTTATGGGACAGGGGGTACGAGCAGTACTTC.

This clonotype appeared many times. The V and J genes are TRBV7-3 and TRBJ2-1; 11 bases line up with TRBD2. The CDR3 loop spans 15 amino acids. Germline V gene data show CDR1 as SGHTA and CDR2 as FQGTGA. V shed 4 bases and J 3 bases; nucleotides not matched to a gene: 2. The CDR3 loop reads CASSSGLADYNEQFF. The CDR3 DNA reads TGTGCCAGCAGCTCGGGACTAGCGGACTACAATGAGCAGTTCTTC.

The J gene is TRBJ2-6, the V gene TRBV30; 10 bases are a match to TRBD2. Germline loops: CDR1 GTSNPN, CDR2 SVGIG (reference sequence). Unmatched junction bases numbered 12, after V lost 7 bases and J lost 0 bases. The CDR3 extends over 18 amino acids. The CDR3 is CAFLLTSGLSSGANVLTF. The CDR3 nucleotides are TGTGCCTTCCTTTTGACTAGCGGGCTGAGCTCTGGGGCCAACGTCCTGACTTTC. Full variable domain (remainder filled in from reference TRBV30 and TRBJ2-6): SQTIHQWPATLVQPVGSPLSLECTVEGTSNPNLYWYRQAAGRGLQLLFYSVGIGQISSEVPQNLSASRPQDRQFILSSKKLLLSDSGFYLCAFLLTSGLSSGANVLTFGAGSRLTVL.

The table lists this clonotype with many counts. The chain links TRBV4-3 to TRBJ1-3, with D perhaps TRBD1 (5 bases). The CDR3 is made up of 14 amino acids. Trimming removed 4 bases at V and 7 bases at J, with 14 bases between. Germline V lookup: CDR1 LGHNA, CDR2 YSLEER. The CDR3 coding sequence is TGCGCCAGCAGCCGAACGGGGGGGGAGAACACCATATATTTT. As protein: CASSRTGGENTIYF.

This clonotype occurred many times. The CDR3: CATSRDHQPQHF. The CDR3 nucleotides are TGTGCCACCAGCAGAGATCATCAGCCCCAGCATTTT. The gene calls are TRBV15 and TRBJ1-5; D is uncertain. CDR3 length: 12 amino acids. V was cut by 0 bases and J by 5 bases, with 2 bases left in between. CDR1 and CDR2 from the germline V gene are LNHNV and YYDKDF (reference sequence).

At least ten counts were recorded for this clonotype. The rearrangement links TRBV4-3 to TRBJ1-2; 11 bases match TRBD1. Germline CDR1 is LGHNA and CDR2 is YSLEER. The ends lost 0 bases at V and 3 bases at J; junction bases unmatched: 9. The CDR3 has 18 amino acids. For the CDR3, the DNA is TGCGCCAGCAGCCAAGATAGGGGGACAGGGGGAGAAGACTATGGCTACACCTTC. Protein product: CASSQDRGTGGEDYGYTF.

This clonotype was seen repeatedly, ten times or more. Here the CDR3 DNA reads TGTGCCAGCAGTTTGGCTTTGGGGGCCGTAGGGCCCCAGCATTTT. Protein sequence: CASSLALGAVGPQHF. This chain uses TRBV28 with TRBJ1-5, with D possibly being TRBD1 (6 bases). Germline V gene lookup returns CDR1 MDHEN and CDR2 SYDVKM. V dropped 3 bases and J dropped 9 bases, with 18 bases sitting between them. This CDR3 is built from 15 residues.

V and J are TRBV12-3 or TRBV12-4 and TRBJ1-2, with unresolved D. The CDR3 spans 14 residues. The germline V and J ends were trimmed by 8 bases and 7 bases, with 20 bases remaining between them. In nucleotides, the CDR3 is TGTGCCAGCGGGGAAACAGATCGAGGCGGTGGCTACACCTTC. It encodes CASGETDRGGGYTF.

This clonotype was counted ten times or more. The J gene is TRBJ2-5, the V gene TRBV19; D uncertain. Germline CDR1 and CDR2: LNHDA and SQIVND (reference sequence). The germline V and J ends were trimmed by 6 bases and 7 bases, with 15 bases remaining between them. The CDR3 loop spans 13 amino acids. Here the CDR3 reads CASRSRDQATQYF. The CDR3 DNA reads TGTGCCAGTAGATCAAGGGATCAGGCGACCCAGTACTTC.